The 30 T cell receptor beta chains below all came from one sample that was sequenced in a study of T cells after yellow fever vaccination. Using its own MiXCR run on the 5' RACE reads, TCRdb lists one record per CDR3 protein. The table includes some 300,000 distinct CDR3 sequences, roughly 8.7% detected once. Sequenced here: CD4+ T cells sorted from PBMCs, sampled 5 days after the yellow fever booster vaccination. The receptors come from a man aged 18 to 35 who received the YFV17D yellow fever vaccine.

This clonotype was recorded at least ten times. This rearrangement joins TRBV11-2 to TRBJ2-1; D uncertain. The CDR3 runs to 14 residues. The germline gives CDR1 SGHAT, CDR2 FQNNGV. Trimming took off 1 base at V and 7 bases at J, with 11 bases between the two ends. Written as DNA, the CDR3 is TGTGCCAGCAGCTTAGGGGCTTTCACTAATGAGCAGTTCTTC. It specifies CASSLGAFTNEQFF.

The chain recombines TRBV28 with TRBJ2-1, with 7 bases lining up with TRBD2. The CDR3 contains 15 residues. The trim removed 5 bases at V and 3 bases at J, leaving 7 bases unmatched. Germline V gene lookup returns CDR1 MDHEN and CDR2 SYDVKM. The CDR3 sequence: CASSPSGANYNEQFF. CDR3 coding DNA: TGTGCCAGCAGTCCCAGCGGGGCGAACTACAATGAGCAGTTCTTC. The full variable domain, completed using reference TRBV28 and TRBJ2-1, is DVKVTQSSRYLVKRTGEKVFLECVQDMDHENMFWYRQDPGLGLRLIYFSYDVKMKEKGDIPEGYSVSREKKERFSLILESASTNQTSMYLCASSPSGANYNEQFFGPGTRLTVL.

A few counts support this clonotype. The genes are TRBV4-2 and TRBJ1-2; D remains ambiguous. The germline gives CDR1 LGHNA, CDR2 YNFKEQ. There are 14 residues in the CDR3. V was clipped by 1 base and J by 3 bases, with 9 bases between them. Here the CDR3 DNA reads TGTGCCAGCAGCCAAGCGGAGGGCCACTATGGCTACACCTTC. It is translated as CASSQAEGHYGYTF.

In its sample, this clonotype was seen a few times. The chain has TRBV15 and TRBJ2-4, with a tentative D call TRBD2 (7 bases). The CDR3 totals 22 residues. V lost 1 base to trimming and J lost 8 bases, with 36 bases between them. Germline lookup yields CDR1 LNHNV and CDR2 YYDKDF (reference sequence). The CDR3, as DNA: TGTGCCACCAGCAGAGGAATTTTTGAGGTGATCGGGGGGCGGGCAGTATCGGACATTCAGTACTTC. Translated, it gives CATSRGIFEVIGGRAVSDIQYF.

V is TRBV6-5 and J is TRBJ1-1; D perhaps matches TRBD1 (6 bases). CDR1 is MNHEY, CDR2 SVGAGI, per germline. This CDR3 region has 15 residues. Trimming took 8 bases from V and 4 from J, leaving 20 bases between them. This CDR3 is CASSTRGGQSTEAFF. CDR3 coding DNA: TGTGCCAGCTCTACGCGAGGGGGGCAAAGCACTGAAGCTTTCTTT.

This clonotype was found many times. The chain links TRBV20-1 to TRBJ2-1; 14 nucleotides match TRBD2. V shed 3 bases and J 0 bases; nucleotides not matched to a gene: 1. The CDR3 runs 16 residues. Germline CDR1 and CDR2: DFQATT and SNEGSKA (reference sequence). CDR3 sequence reads: CSARGLAGVSYNEQFF. The CDR3 DNA sequence: TGCAGTGCTAGGGGACTAGCGGGGGTCTCCTACAATGAGCAGTTCTTC.

This clonotype has just a few counts. Here the CDR3 DNA reads TGTGCCAGCGGATTGTGGGCGAGGAAAGTTGGGGGCTCTTCACCCCTCCACTTT. Amino acid sequence: CASGLWARKVGGSSPLHF. The J gene is TRBJ1-6, the V gene TRBV7-9, with D possibly TRBD1 on 6 matching bases. CDR3 length: 18 amino acids. Trimming took off 8 bases at V and 9 bases at J, with 29 bases between the two ends. The germline gives CDR1 SEHNR, CDR2 FQNEAQ (reference sequence). Drawing the rest from reference TRBV7-9 and TRBJ1-6, the complete variable domain is DTGVSQNPRHKITKRGQNVTFRCDPISEHNRLYWYRQTLGQGPEFLTYFQNEAQLEKSRLLSDRFSAERPKGSFSTLEIQRTEQGDSAMYLCASGLWARKVGGSSPLHFGNGTRLTVT.

V and J are TRBV7-6 and TRBJ1-5; D is unresolved. The V gene's germline CDR1 is SGHVS and CDR2 FNYEAQ. Trimming pared 1 base from V and 7 bases from J, leaving 11 bases between. The CDR3 runs 14 residues. The CDR3 spells CASSLVGKDQPQHF. The CDR3 coding sequence is TGTGCCAGCAGCTTAGTGGGGAAGGACCAGCCCCAGCATTTT.

This clonotype was found many times. The chain employs TRBV20-1 and TRBJ2-1, with 8 positions matching TRBD1. Germline V gives CDR1 DFQATT, CDR2 SNEGSKA (reference sequence). This CDR3 has 16 residues. The junction had 11 bases not matched to a gene; V was cut back by 3 bases and J by 4 bases. The CDR3 region has the DNA TGCAGTGCTAGCGGGACAGGAAGTGGGACGTACAATGAGCAGTTCTTC. Amino acids: CSASGTGSGTYNEQFF.

This clonotype was detected a few times. The chain joins TRBV7-8 to TRBJ2-1; D is perhaps TRBD1 or TRBD2 (5 bases each). CDR1 and CDR2 from the germline V gene are SGHVS and FQNEAQ. Between the trimmed V and J ends, which lost 5 bases and 0 bases, there was a span of 11 bases. The length of the CDR3 is 15 residues. The CDR3 DNA is TGTGCCAGCAGCGCAGGGAGCAGCTCCTACAATGAGCAGTTCTTC. Protein product: CASSAGSSSYNEQFF. Supplemented by reference TRBV7-8 and TRBJ2-1, the full variable domain reads GAGVSQSPRYKVAKRGQDVALRCDPISGHVSLFWYQQALGQGPEFLTYFQNEAQLDKSGLPSDRFFAERPEGSVSTLKIQRTQQEDSAVYLCASSAGSSSYNEQFFGPGTRLTVL.

This clonotype turned up a few times. V and J are TRBV20-1 and TRBJ2-1; 11 nucleotides agree with TRBD2. Germline CDR1 DFQATT, CDR2 SNEGSKA (reference sequence). After removal of 2 bases from V and 8 bases from J, the junction contained 8 bases not matched to a gene. This CDR3 spans 15 amino acids. CDR3 amino acids: CSARRASGGLDEQFF. Written as DNA, the CDR3 is TGCAGTGCTAGACGGGCTAGCGGGGGGCTGGATGAGCAGTTCTTC.

This clonotype was picked up many times. V is TRBV7-2 and J is TRBJ2-5; unclear D gene. CDR1 and CDR2 from the germline V gene are SGHTA and FQGNSA. V was trimmed by 2 bases and J by 5 bases, leaving 6 bases between them. The CDR3 length is 12 residues. The DNA of the CDR3 is TGTGCCAGCAGCTTATTCTTGGAGACCCAGTACTTC. Residues: CASSLFLETQYF.

This clonotype was counted a few times. The V and J genes are TRBV4-3 and TRBJ2-5, with TRBD2 matching 15 bases. Germline lookup yields CDR1 LGHNA and CDR2 YSLEER. Unmatched junction bases numbered 10, after V lost 1 base and J lost 1 base. The CDR3 extends over 20 amino acids. CDR3 DNA sequence: TGCGCCAGCAGCCAAGGGACTAGCGGGGGGGCCGGATTGGGCCAAGAGACCCAGTACTTC. It encodes CASSQGTSGGAGLGQETQYF.

This clonotype was picked up a small number of times. The chain joins TRBV29-1 to TRBJ2-3, with D unclear. The CDR3 spans 11 residues. Trimming stripped 8 bases from V and 1 base from J, with 7 bases between. Germline V CDR1 and CDR2: SQVTM, ANQGSEA. CDR3 in DNA: TGCAGCATCAGAGGCACAGATACGCAGTATTTT. Residues: CSIRGTDTQYF.

The V and J genes are TRBV29-1 and TRBJ2-6; possibly TRBD2 for D (5 bases). The CDR3 is 18 amino acids. V lost 0 bases and J 4 bases, leaving 19 bases between the germline ends. Per the germline V gene, CDR1 is SQVTM and CDR2 is ANQGSEA. Here the CDR3 reads CSVEDTGYLLTGANVLTF. The CDR3 bases are TGCAGCGTTGAAGACACGGGATACCTGTTGACCGGGGCCAACGTCCTGACTTTC.

This clonotype was seen a handful of times. The genes are TRBV7-2 and TRBJ2-5; D is unclear. V was shortened by 5 bases and J by 2 bases, with 12 bases between the two germline ends. CDR3 length equals 14 residues. Germline V CDR1 and CDR2: SGHTA, FQGNSA. This CDR3 reads CASSLWLQQETQYF. As DNA, the CDR3 is TGTGCCAGCAGCCTTTGGTTGCAACAAGAGACCCAGTACTTC. Full variable domain (remainder filled in from reference TRBV7-2 and TRBJ2-5): GAGVSQSPSNKVTEKGKDVELRCDPISGHTALYWYRQSLGQGLEFLIYFQGNSAPDKSGLPSDRFSAERTGGSVSTLTIQRTQQEDSAVYLCASSLWLQQETQYFGPGTRLLVL.

This clonotype was detected a few times. The V gene is TRBV5-4, the J gene TRBJ2-4, with D possibly called TRBD1 or TRBD2 (5 bases each). Germline V gene lookup returns CDR1 SGHNT and CDR2 YYREEE (reference sequence). The V gene lost 7 bases and the J gene lost 5 bases, with 13 bases spanning the gap. CDR3 length: 13 amino acids. The CDR3 bases are TGTGCCAGCCCCCCGGGACGGGAAAACATTCAGTACTTC. Its translation is CASPPGRENIQYF.

This clonotype was found a few times. V and J are TRBV5-1 and TRBJ2-1; maybe TRBD2 (5 bases). The V gene's germline CDR1 is SGHRS and CDR2 YFSETQ. The CDR3 sequence is 17 residues long. Trimming took 0 bases from V and 0 from J, leaving 13 bases between them. The CDR3 region is CASSLGGGFSSYNEQFF. CDR3 nucleotides: TGCGCCAGCAGCTTGGGCGGCGGGTTCAGCTCCTACAATGAGCAGTTCTTC.

This clonotype showed up many times. The chain employs TRBV20-1 and TRBJ1-1; TRBD1 matches 7 bases. The CDR3 sequence is 12 residues long. Germline lookup yields CDR1 DFQATT and CDR2 SNEGSKA (reference sequence). V shed 3 bases, J shed 7 bases, and the junction held 5 bases outside the gene matches. For the CDR3, the DNA is TGCAGTGCTAGTCAAGGGGGCGATGAAGCTTTCTTT. Translation gives CSASQGGDEAFF.

This clonotype was seen ten or more times. The rearrangement uses TRBV4-1 and TRBJ2-5; possibly TRBD2 for D (5 bases). The CDR3 is 13 residues long. Germline-derived CDR1 and CDR2 are MGHRA and YSYEKL. V shed 6 bases and J shed 5 bases, with 13 bases lying between them. DNA of the CDR3: TGCGCCAGCAGGTCTAGCCGTGGGGAGACCCAGTACTTC. As protein: CASRSSRGETQYF.

The genes are TRBV27 and TRBJ2-5; D is perhaps TRBD2 (7 bases). Germline loops: CDR1 MNHEY, CDR2 SMNVEV (reference sequence). The CDR3 extends over 18 amino acids. Deletions cut 3 bases from V and 0 bases from J, with 20 bases between. The CDR3 DNA reads TGTGCCAGCAGTTTGGCTTTGGTACAGGGAGGGTACCAAGAGACCCAGTACTTC. It specifies CASSLALVQGGYQETQYF.

This clonotype was seen only a few times. The rearrangement uses TRBV4-2 and TRBJ1-6, with 7 bases identical to TRBD1. Looked up from germline, CDR1 is LGHNA and CDR2 is YNFKEQ. The J segment lost 6 bases and the V segment lost 0 bases, leaving 8 bases of the junction unmatched. CDR3 size: 17 residues. The CDR3 DNA follows: TGTGCCAGCAGCCAAGATCCCCGGCAGGGGGTTAATTCACCCCTCCACTTT. The encoded protein is CASSQDPRQGVNSPLHF.

This clonotype has ten or more counts. The chain employs TRBV5-1 and TRBJ2-7, with D possibly TRBD1 on 5 matching bases. CDR1 SGHRS and CDR2 YFSETQ come from the germline V gene. Trimming took off 3 bases at V and 5 bases at J, with 15 bases between the two ends. This CDR3 has 14 amino acids. The CDR3 DNA reads TGCGCCAGCAGCTCTGCTTGGGAAGGGGACGAGCAGTACTTC. Protein sequence: CASSSAWEGDEQYF.

This sequence joins TRBV4-1 and TRBJ2-2; TRBD1 matches at 9 bases. V lost 3 bases, J lost 1 base, and 6 bases stayed unmatched. Germline lookup yields CDR1 MGHRA and CDR2 YSYEKL. The CDR3 extends over 17 amino acids. The CDR3 DNA is TGCGCCAGCAGCCACCTAGGGACAGGGAGGAACACCGGGGAGCTGTTTTTT. This sequence encodes CASSHLGTGRNTGELFF.

This clonotype has just a few counts. The CDR3 protein is CASSGGGSSGANVLTF. The CDR3 region has the DNA TGTGCCAGCTCGGGGGGCGGATCGTCTGGGGCCAACGTCCTGACTTTC. This chain uses TRBV18 with TRBJ2-6; D may match TRBD1 or TRBD2 (6 bases each). CDR1 KGHSH and CDR2 LQKENI come from the germline V gene. This CDR3 is 16 amino acids long. Between the trimmed V and J ends, which lost 6 bases and 1 base, there was a span of 13 bases.

The chain couples TRBV20-1 to TRBJ2-7; a possible D gene is TRBD2 (6 bases). V shed 3 bases and J shed 6 bases, with 12 bases lying between them. This CDR3 is built from 12 residues. CDR1 DFQATT and CDR2 SNEGSKA come from the germline V gene (reference sequence). The CDR3 sequence is CSARTSSVEQYV. In nucleotides, the CDR3 is TGCAGTGCTAGGACTAGTTCCGTCGAGCAGTACGTC.

The rearrangement uses TRBV5-1 and TRBJ1-3, with D unclear. This CDR3 has 15 residues. Between the trimmed V and J ends, which lost 0 bases and 0 bases, there was a span of 7 bases. Germline-derived CDR1 and CDR2 are SGHRS and YFSETQ. CDR3 in amino acids: CASSLGDRSGNTIYF. The CDR3 DNA reads as TGCGCCAGCAGCTTGGGGGATCGCTCTGGAAACACCATATATTTT.

V is TRBV18 and J is TRBJ2-3; D unclear. Between the trimmed V and J ends, which lost 2 bases and 6 bases, there was a span of 3 bases. The CDR3 spans 11 residues. In germline, CDR1 is KGHSH, CDR2 LQKENI. The CDR3 nucleotides are TGTGCCAGCTCACCAAAGGATACGCAGTATTTT. This gives the protein CASSPKDTQYF. Filled out from reference TRBV18 and TRBJ2-3, the complete variable domain reads NAGVMQNPRHLVRRRGQEARLRCSPMKGHSHVYWYRQLPEEGLKFMVYLQKENIIDESGMPKERFSAEFPKEGPSILRIQQVVRGDSAAYFCASSPKDTQYFGPGTRLTVL.

This clonotype was seen at least ten times. DNA of the CDR3: TGTGCCAGCAGCTTAGGAGGGAATGCGGAGACCCAGTACTTC. Its translation: CASSLGGNAETQYF. The rearrangement uses TRBV7-2 and TRBJ2-5; tentative D call: TRBD2 (5 bases). V gave up 1 base and J gave up 5 bases, with 11 bases separating them. The germline V gene encodes CDR1 SGHTA and CDR2 FQGNSA. This CDR3 comprises 14 residues.

The chain carries TRBV7-2 and TRBJ2-2, with TRBD2 matching over 14 bases. Trimming removed 6 bases from V and 11 bases from J; junction bases left unmatched: 2. Germline lookup yields CDR1 SGHTA and CDR2 FQGNSA. CDR3 length: 13 residues. CDR3 protein: CASRTSGGGELFF. For the CDR3, the DNA is TGTGCCAGCAGGACTAGCGGGGGGGGAGAGCTGTTTTTT.